The rows below give T cell receptor beta chains drawn from one sample of a study of blood T cell repertoires in COVID-19. The table came from immunoSEQ multiplex PCR; TCRdb's copy has only in-frame clones and leaves some out. This table has about 230,000 clones, under 90% appearing once. The specimen was peripheral blood. The receptors were sampled from a man in his fifties or sixties with COVID-19, enrolled during active disease. Both conserved end residues are part of each CDR3. The order of the fields is D gene, J gene, V gene, clone size, CDR3 protein, CDR3 DNA. The D gene is left open where the match is weak. Clone size is given for some rows only: seen once, a few or many times, or a class if the clone is expanded.

NA,TRBJ1-4,TRBV5-8,NA,CASSLGQTNEKLFF,TGTGCCAGCAGCTTGGGTCAAACTAATGAAAAACTGTTTTTT
NA,TRBJ1-3,TRBV9,NA,CASSPPGSGNTIYF,TGTGCCAGCAGCCCCCCGGGCTCTGGAAACACCATATATTTT
TRBD2,TRBJ2-1,TRBV6-2/TRBV6-3,NA,CASSYSLSGVAGDGSYNEQFF,TGTGCCAGCAGTTACTCCCTTTCGGGGGTAGCGGGGGACGGGTCCTACAATGAGCAGTTCTTC
NA,TRBJ1-1,TRBV29-1,NA,CSVEGQMNTEAFF,TGCAGCGTTGAGGGCCAGATGAACACTGAAGCTTTCTTT
NA,TRBJ2-5,TRBV7-8,NA,CASSFRAGVGETQYF,TGTGCCAGCAGCTTTCGAGCAGGGGTGGGAGAGACCCAGTACTTC
TRBD1,TRBJ1-5,TRBV27,NA,CASRTTGNQPQHF,TGTGCCAGCAGAACGACAGGGAATCAGCCCCAGCATTTT
NA,TRBJ1-1,TRBV2,NA,CASTIQEGNTEAFF,TGTGCCAGCACGATACAGGAGGGGAACACTGAAGCTTTCTTT
NA,TRBJ1-1,TRBV7-9,NA,CASSPRDTEAFF,TGTGCCAGCAGCCCAAGAGACACTGAAGCTTTCTTT
TRBD2,TRBJ2-7,TRBV6-6,NA,CASSQREFYEQYF,TGTGCCAGCAGTCAGCGGGAGTTCTACGAGCAGTACTTC
TRBD1,TRBJ1-1,TRBV18,NA,CASSQGQGITRTEAFF,TGTGCCAGCTCACAGGGACAGGGCATAACAAGAACTGAAGCTTTCTTT
NA,TRBJ2-7,TRBV6-5,NA,CASSYYSSSYEQYF,TGTGCCAGCAGTTACTACTCGAGCTCCTACGAGCAGTACTTC
NA,TRBJ2-7,TRBV3-1/TRBV3-2,NA,CASSYGTRLREQYF,TGTGCCAGCAGCTACGGGACTCGCCTTCGGGAGCAGTACTTC
TRBD1,TRBJ1-6,TRBV4-1,NA,CASSQDAGTGHLMDSPLHF,TGCGCCAGCAGCCAAGACGCAGGGACAGGCCATTTGATGGATTCACCCCTCCACTTT
NA,TRBJ2-2,TRBV7-3,NA,CASSLIETQNTGELFF,TGTGCCAGCAGCTTAATAGAGACACAGAACACCGGGGAGCTGTTTTTT
TRBD1,TRBJ2-2,TRBV6-5,NA,CASRRTGENTGELFF,TGTGCCAGCAGGCGGACAGGGGAGAACACCGGGGAGCTGTTTTTT
NA,TRBJ1-3,TRBV11-2,NA,CASSLEGGPGNTIYF,TGTGCCAGCAGCTTAGAGGGGGGACCTGGAAACACCATATATTTT
NA,TRBJ2-6,TRBV4-1,once,CASRPLYEGSNSGANVLTF,TGCGCCAGCAGGCCACTGTACGAGGGCTCAAACTCTGGGGCCAACGTCCTGACTTTC
NA,TRBJ2-5,TRBV5-4,NA,CASSFGGAQETQYF,TGTGCCAGCAGCTTCGGCGGGGCCCAAGAGACCCAGTACTTC
NA,TRBJ2-1,TRBV11-3,NA,CASSPSGGTYNEQFF,TGTGCCAGCAGCCCCAGCGGCGGAACCTACAATGAGCAGTTCTTC
NA,TRBJ1-6,TRBV12-3/TRBV12-4,NA,CASSFLRDSPLHF,TGTGCCAGCAGTTTTCTCCGGGATTCACCCCTCCACTTT
TRBD1,TRBJ1-4,TRBV27,NA,CASARDSLNEKLFF,TGTGCCAGCGCACGGGACAGCCTTAATGAAAAACTGTTTTTT